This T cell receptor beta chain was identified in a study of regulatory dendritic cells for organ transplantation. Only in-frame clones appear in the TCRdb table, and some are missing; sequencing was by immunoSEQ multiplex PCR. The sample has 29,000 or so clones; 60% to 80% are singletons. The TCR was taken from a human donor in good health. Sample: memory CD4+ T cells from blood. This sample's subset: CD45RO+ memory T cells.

CDR3 in amino acids: CAWTGTGYGELFF. As DNA, the CDR3 is TGTGCCTGGACCGGGACAGGGTATGGGGAGCTGTTTTTT. The V gene is TRBV30, the J gene TRBJ2-2; 9 bases agree with TRBD1. Germline values: CDR1 GTSNPN, CDR2 SVGIG (reference sequence). This CDR3 has 13 amino acids. V gave up 4 bases and J gave up 8 bases; unmatched junction bases: 5. The whole variable domain, remainder taken from reference TRBV30 and TRBJ2-2, is SQTIHQWPATLVQPVGSPLSLECTVEGTSNPNLYWYRQAAGRGLQLLFYSVGIGQISSEVPQNLSASRPQDRQFILSSKKLLLSDSGFYLCAWTGTGYGELFFGEGSRLTVL.